These 21 T cell receptor beta chains were sequenced from one sample in a study of OX40 agonist ivuxolimab in advanced cancers. Generated by immunoSEQ multiplex PCR, the TCRdb table keeps only in-frame clones and is missing some. The sample carries some 45,000 clones, more than 70% recorded once. The starting material was CD4+ or CD8+ T cells sorted from blood, obtained in a trial of the OX40 agonist ivuxolimab. These receptors came from an adult with an advanced solid tumor such as melanoma, head and neck, liver or kidney cancer.

The chain couples TRBV2 to TRBJ1-1; TRBD1 might be the D (5 bases). CDR1 and CDR2 (germline): SNHLY, FYNNEI. V was clipped by 6 bases and J by 1 base, with 15 bases between them. The CDR3 extends over 15 amino acids. Written as DNA, the CDR3 is TGTGCCAGCAGGGGGCAGGCGTTAGGGAACACTGAAGCTTTCTTT. Amino acid sequence: CASRGQALGNTEAFF. The variable domain in full, completed from reference TRBV2 and TRBJ1-1, reads EPEVTQTPSHQVTQMGQEVILRCVPISNHLYFYWYRQILGQKVEFLVSFYNNEISEKSEIFDDQFSVERPDGSNFTLKIRSTKLEDSAMYFCASRGQALGNTEAFFGQGTRLTVV.

The genes are TRBV7-9 and TRBJ1-2; D might be TRBD1 (6 bases). Trimming left V 2 bases short and J 8 bases short, with 15 bases between. CDR1 SEHNR and CDR2 FQNEAQ come from the germline V gene (reference sequence). This CDR3 has 14 residues. CDR3 nucleotides: TGTGCCAGCAGCTTAAGTGGGCAGGGGAACGGCTACACCTTC. This encodes CASSLSGQGNGYTF.

V usage is TRBV4-1 and J usage is TRBJ1-4; a possible D gene is TRBD1 (5 bases). Germline V gene lookup returns CDR1 MGHRA and CDR2 YSYEKL. The CDR3 is 16 amino acids. V lost 2 bases and J 6 bases, leaving 16 bases between the germline ends. The CDR3 region has the DNA TGCGCCAGCAGCCAATGGGACCTTCGTGCGGATGAAAAACTGTTTTTT. Residues: CASSQWDLRADEKLFF.

This clone has only one observation. The chain couples TRBV29-1 to TRBJ1-4; 8 bases fit TRBD1. CDR3 size: 18 residues. The germline V gene encodes CDR1 SQVTM and CDR2 ANQGSEA. Unmatched junction bases numbered 12, after V lost 3 bases and J lost 0 bases. The CDR3 DNA reads as TGCAGCGTTGAGTCTGGACAGGGTACGGGGGCAACTAATGAAAAACTGTTTTTT. Translation: CSVESGQGTGATNEKLFF.

The CDR3, as DNA: TGCGCCAGCAGCCAAGATCGCCTCTCCTACAATGAGCAGTTCTTC. Translating it yields CASSQDRLSYNEQFF. The chain carries TRBV4-3 and TRBJ2-1; D remains ambiguous. Trimming pared 0 bases from V and 0 bases from J, leaving 6 bases between. Germline V gene lookup returns CDR1 LGHNA and CDR2 YSLEER. The CDR3 consists of 15 residues.

This clone was seen a single time. V and J are TRBV9 and TRBJ2-1; unclear D gene. With 0 bases removed from V and 0 bases from J, the gap between germline ends came to 10 bases. This CDR3 region has 16 residues. The germline gives CDR1 SGDLS, CDR2 YYNGEE. The CDR3 nucleotides are TGTGCCAGCAGCGTAGGGTCCAGACGCTCCTACAATGAGCAGTTCTTC. The encoded protein is CASSVGSRRSYNEQFF.

The chain uses TRBV5-1 and TRBJ1-2, with TRBD1 identical over 7 bases. Per the germline V gene, CDR1 is SGHRS and CDR2 is YFSETQ. There are 13 residues in the CDR3. With V trimmed by 5 bases and J by 5 bases, 6 bases remained unmatched. The DNA of the CDR3 is TGCGCCAGCAGTTTACCGGGACAGTATGGCTACACCTTC. This translates into CASSLPGQYGYTF.

This clone was found once. The chain has TRBV11-2 and TRBJ2-7; the D gene is possibly TRBD2 (5 bases). Germline CDR1 SGHAT, CDR2 FQNNGV. The CDR3 totals 12 residues. Trimming took 3 bases from V and 5 from J, leaving 8 bases between them. The DNA of the CDR3 is TGTGCCAGCAGCTTTCTAGCACACGAGCAGTACGTC. Translating gives CASSFLAHEQYV.

This clone appeared a few times. The J gene is TRBJ1-1, the V gene TRBV2; D is ambiguous. Looked up from germline, CDR1 is SNHLY and CDR2 is FYNNEI. The CDR3 totals 12 residues. The V and J ends lost 9 bases and 0 bases respectively, with 8 bases between them. The CDR3 here is CARGWVNTEAFF. The CDR3 nucleotides are TGTGCCAGAGGGTGGGTGAACACTGAAGCTTTCTTT. Combining the CDR3 with reference TRBV2 and TRBJ1-1 gives the whole variable domain EPEVTQTPSHQVTQMGQEVILRCVPISNHLYFYWYRQILGQKVEFLVSFYNNEISEKSEIFDDQFSVERPDGSNFTLKIRSTKLEDSAMYFCARGWVNTEAFFGQGTRLTVV.

This clone was recorded once. The chain joins TRBV30 to TRBJ2-1, with 7 bases fitting TRBD1. Germline lookup yields CDR1 GTSNPN and CDR2 SVGIG (reference sequence). The CDR3 has 14 residues. Germline trimming cut 2 bases from V and 9 bases from J; bases unmatched to any gene: 10. This CDR3 reads CAWSYETGSFEQFF. The CDR3, as DNA: TGTGCCTGGAGTTACGAGACAGGGTCCTTTGAGCAGTTCTTC.

CDR3 coding DNA: TGTGCCAGCAGTTCCTCAGGGTATGGCTATGGCTACACCTTC. This translates into CASSSSGYGYGYTF. The V and J genes are TRBV6-5 and TRBJ1-2; D might be TRBD1 (5 bases). In germline, CDR1 is MNHEY, CDR2 SVGAGI. Trimming stripped 4 bases from V and 4 bases from J, with 13 bases between. The CDR3 totals 14 residues.

The rearrangement links TRBV7-3 to TRBJ2-1, with 8 bases matching TRBD2. J gave up 8 bases and V 2 bases, and 17 bases lay outside the gene matches. The V gene's germline CDR1 is SGHTA and CDR2 FQGTGA. This CDR3 comprises 18 residues. In DNA form, the CDR3 reads TGTGCCAGCAGCTTACGCCCCGGACTAGCCAATCCCCAGGATGAGCAGTTCTTC. Its translation is CASSLRPGLANPQDEQFF.

This chain connects TRBV28 to TRBJ2-1; 13 nucleotides match TRBD2. V trimming: 6 bases; J trimming: 9 bases; junction bases outside the gene matches: 5. The germline V gene has CDR1 MDHEN and CDR2 SYDVKM. There are 14 residues in the CDR3. CDR3 sequence: CASRTSGGAGEQFF. The DNA for the CDR3 is TGTGCCAGCAGAACTAGCGGGGGGGCCGGTGAGCAGTTCTTC.

This clone appeared a few times. The V call is TRBV5-1, the J call TRBJ1-1; tentatively, D is TRBD1 (6 bases). Germline CDR1 SGHRS, CDR2 YFSETQ. The CDR3 is 13 amino acids. V was cut by 0 bases and J by 5 bases, with 8 bases left in between. CDR3 DNA sequence: TGCGCCAGCAGCTTGGGAGGGGGGACTGAAGCTTTCTTT. This encodes CASSLGGGTEAFF. The whole variable domain, remainder taken from reference TRBV5-1 and TRBJ1-1, is KAGVTQTPRYLIKTRGQQVTLSCSPISGHRSVSWYQQTPGQGLQFLFEYFSETQRNKGNFPGRFSGRQFSNSRSEMNVSTLELGDSALYLCASSLGGGTEAFFGQGTRLTVV.

The chain links TRBV5-1 to TRBJ2-2; TRBD1 agrees at 8 bases. The CDR3 covers 13 residues. From germline, CDR1 is SGHRS and CDR2 YFSETQ. Germline trimming cut 4 bases from V and 7 bases from J; bases unmatched to any gene: 3. CDR3 coding DNA: TGCGCCAGCAGCATGGACAGGGTCGGGGAGCTGTTTTTT. It yields the protein CASSMDRVGELFF. The variable domain in full, with the rest retrieved from reference TRBV5-1 and TRBJ2-2, is KAGVTQTPRYLIKTRGQQVTLSCSPISGHRSVSWYQQTPGQGLQFLFEYFSETQRNKGNFPGRFSGRQFSNSRSEMNVSTLELGDSALYLCASSMDRVGELFFGEGSRLTVL.

This chain uses TRBV28 with TRBJ1-2, with D possibly TRBD1 on 6 matching bases. Germline V gene data show CDR1 as MDHEN and CDR2 as SYDVKM. The CDR3 extends over 13 amino acids. V lost 3 bases, J lost 8 bases, and 13 bases lay in between. The CDR3 bases are TGTGCCAGCAGTTTGGGGGGCCCGGTCGGCTACACCTTC. It codes for CASSLGGPVGYTF.

V and J are TRBV6-1 and TRBJ1-1; 8 positions agree with TRBD1. The trim removed 1 base at V and 4 bases at J, leaving 8 bases unmatched. The CDR3 is 16 amino acids. Germline assignment: CDR1 MNHNS and CDR2 SASEGT. In DNA form, the CDR3 reads TGTGCCAGCAGTGAAGTGGCAGGGGGCGCGGGCACTGAAGCTTTCTTT. The encoded protein is CASSEVAGGAGTEAFF.

The chain joins TRBV11-2 to TRBJ1-1; weak D call: TRBD1 (5 bases). Looked up from germline, CDR1 is SGHAT and CDR2 is FQNNGV. The CDR3 has 15 amino acids. Deletions cut 5 bases from V and 4 bases from J, with 17 bases between. CDR3: CASSLQGSLGTEAFF. CDR3 nucleotides: TGTGCCAGCAGCCTCCAGGGCTCCCTCGGCACTGAAGCTTTCTTT. The entire variable domain, with the rest obtained from reference TRBV11-2 and TRBJ1-1, is as follows: EAGVAQSPRYKIIEKRQSVAFWCNPISGHATLYWYQQILGQGPKLLIQFQNNGVVDDSQLPKDRFSAERLKGVDSTLKIQPAKLEDSAVYLCASSLQGSLGTEAFFGQGTRLTVV.

The V gene is TRBV5-4, the J gene TRBJ2-5, with a possible D match to TRBD1 (6 bases). The CDR3 has 14 residues. Trimming stripped 3 bases from V and 1 base from J, with 10 bases between. CDR1 is SGHNT, CDR2 YYREEE, per germline (reference sequence). This chain's CDR3 is CASSSDSSQETQYF. The CDR3, as DNA: TGTGCCAGCAGCTCGGACAGCTCCCAAGAGACCCAGTACTTC.

This chain connects TRBV27 to TRBJ1-1; D gene unclear. Germline V gene sequence: CDR1 MNHEY, CDR2 SMNVEV (reference sequence). With 0 bases removed from V and 10 bases from J, the gap between germline ends came to 12 bases. The CDR3 extends over 13 amino acids. The chain's CDR3 is CASSLSGVAGAFF. DNA of the CDR3: TGTGCCAGCAGTTTATCCGGGGTAGCTGGAGCTTTCTTT.

The chain couples TRBV19 to TRBJ1-2, with D maybe TRBD1 (5 bases). Germline CDR1 LNHDA, CDR2 SQIVND (reference sequence). The V end was cut by 7 bases, the J end by 0 bases, with 15 bases between. CDR3 length equals 15 residues. CDR3 sequence (DNA): TGTGCCAGTACCATTTCGGGGACCTCTAACTATGGCTACACCTTC. Its protein product is CASTISGTSNYGYTF.